Presented here are 8 T cell receptor beta chains from one specimen sequenced in a study of radiotherapy plus CTLA-4 blockade in lung cancer. Clones were read by immunoSEQ multiplex PCR, and TCRdb kept only the in-frame ones, dropping some. The sample carries 40,000 to 50,000 clones, roughly four fifths recorded once. This specimen was peripheral blood, taken from a patient treated with radiotherapy plus ipilimumab. These receptors all stem from a human donor with non-small cell lung cancer who had stable disease on radiotherapy plus ipilimumab.

Only a few counts were recorded for this clone. V gene TRBV2 combines with J gene TRBJ2-1; possibly TRBD1 for D (6 bases). Germline CDR1 is SNHLY and CDR2 is FYNNEI. CDR3 length equals 14 residues. V was cut by 1 base and J by 9 bases, with 13 bases left in between. CDR3 loop: CASSEEARGGEQFF. The CDR3 DNA is TGTGCCAGCAGTGAAGAGGCCAGGGGTGGTGAGCAGTTCTTC.

The rearrangement links TRBV6-4 to TRBJ2-7, with 10 bases identical to TRBD2. With the DNA end fitting TRBJ2-1 better, the J assignment may be wrong. CDR1 and CDR2 from the germline V gene are MRHNA and SNTAGT. The CDR3 consists of 15 residues. CDR3 in amino acids: CASSGLAGGYNEQFF. The CDR3 DNA follows: TGTGCCAGCAGTGGACTAGCGGGTGGATACAATGAGCAGTTCTTC.

Here the CDR3 DNA reads TGTGCCAGCAGCCAGCGGGCGGAAGCAAACGGGGAGCTGTTTTTT. It encodes CASSQRAEANGELFF. This chain links TRBV11-1 with TRBJ2-2; D might be TRBD2 (6 bases). Per the germline V gene, CDR1 is SGHAT and CDR2 is FQDESV (reference sequence). V was shortened by 5 bases and J by 7 bases, with 17 bases between the two germline ends. This CDR3 spans 15 amino acids.

The chain has TRBV27 and TRBJ1-5, with TRBD1 matching 9 bases. The germline V gene encodes CDR1 MNHEY and CDR2 SMNVEV (reference sequence). This CDR3 region has 18 residues. V dropped 5 bases and J dropped 3; count of bases not matched to a gene: 14. CDR3 amino acids: CASSKQGAVGEYNQPQHF. The DNA for the CDR3 is TGTGCCAGCAGTAAACAGGGGGCGGTCGGAGAATACAATCAGCCCCAGCATTTT.

The V and J genes are TRBV10-3 and TRBJ2-5; 8 bases match TRBD2. The germline gives CDR1 ENHRY, CDR2 SYGVKD. The length of the CDR3 is 17 residues. Unmatched junction bases numbered 6, after V lost 0 bases and J lost 0 bases. CDR3 sequence (DNA): TGTGCCATCAGTGAGTCCCGGGGGGGAACCAACCAAGAGACCCAGTACTTC. Its protein is CAISESRGGTNQETQYF.

The chain carries TRBV6-5 and TRBJ1-1; 7 positions match TRBD1. CDR1 is MNHEY and CDR2 is SVGAGI in the germline V gene. The CDR3 is 12 residues long. The trim removed 3 bases at V and 13 bases at J, leaving 8 bases unmatched. The CDR3 here is CASSYRGLGGFF. CDR3 bases: TGTGCCAGCAGTTATAGGGGGCTTGGTGGTTTCTTT.

This clone was found once. The chain has TRBV7-9 and TRBJ2-5; TRBD2 matches 10 bases. Germline-derived CDR1 and CDR2 are SEHNR and FQNEAQ (reference sequence). The junction had 4 bases not matched to a gene; V was cut back by 5 bases and J by 4 bases. This CDR3 spans 14 amino acids. The CDR3 DNA follows: TGTGCCAGCAGCCCTAGCGGGAGTAGAGAGACCCAGTACTTC. Protein: CASSPSGSRETQYF.

Only a few counts were recorded for this clone. The chain links TRBV2 to TRBJ1-2; 10 bases are a match to TRBD1. CDR1 and CDR2 from the germline V gene are SNHLY and FYNNEI. V trimming: 1 base; J trimming: 5 bases; junction bases outside the gene matches: 1. The CDR3 has 14 amino acids. This chain's CDR3 is CASSEGGQGYGYTF. In DNA form, the CDR3 reads TGTGCCAGCAGTGAAGGGGGACAGGGGTATGGCTACACCTTC.